This T cell receptor beta chain appears in the sequencing data of a study of patients and donors after allogeneic stem cell transplantation. Germline assignment: CDR1 LGHDT and CDR2 YNNKEL (reference sequence). There are 14 residues in the CDR3. V was shortened by 2 bases and J by 4 bases, with 11 bases between the two germline ends. From the RT-PCR reads, TCRdb called clonotypes with MiXCR, one entry per CDR3 protein. The sample contains about 410,000 distinct CDR3 sequences, 16% of which appear only once. The sequence was obtained from a human donor who was either an allogeneic HSCT recipient or a stem cell or donor lymphocyte infusion donor (not recorded which). It is not recorded whose cells these are; they may come from a transplant donor. Sequenced material: blood, either unsorted or a sorted T cell fraction (not recorded which). This rearrangement joins TRBV3-1 to TRBJ1-2; D is unclear. CDR3 DNA sequence: TGTGCCAGCAGCCAAAGGGTCCAGCCCTATGGCTACACCTTC. It specifies CASSQRVQPYGYTF.